The 12 T cell receptor beta chains listed next were all sequenced from one sample in a study of identical twins. TCRdb re-called the 5' RACE reads through MiXCR, storing one row per CDR3 protein. The sample shows approximately 350,000 distinct CDR3 sequences, 9% to 15% of them seen only once. Another study also made use of these data, one on yellow fever vaccine responses in identical twins.

Sequenced: CD8+ T cells sorted from blood. These receptor sequences come from a woman aged 18 to 35 in good health.

This clonotype was recorded at least ten times. The chain couples TRBV10-3 to TRBJ2-1; D is ambiguous. This CDR3 is 14 amino acids long. CDR1 is ENHRY and CDR2 is SYGVKD in the germline V gene. The V end lost 10 bases, the J end lost 3 bases, and 16 bases lay between the germline ends. The CDR3 region has the DNA TGTGCCACCCTTCACGTGGGAAACTACAATGAGCAGTTCTTC. It specifies CATLHVGNYNEQFF.

This clonotype showed up just a few times. The rearrangement joins TRBV20-1 to TRBJ2-5; 12 bases fit TRBD2. The J segment lost 2 bases and the V segment lost 6 bases, leaving 10 bases of the junction unmatched. Germline-derived CDR1 and CDR2 are DFQATT and SNEGSKA (reference sequence). The CDR3 totals 16 residues. The CDR3 DNA is TGCAGTGCGCAAACGACTAGCGGGGGAAATCAAGAGACCCAGTACTTC. The encoded protein is CSAQTTSGGNQETQYF.

This clonotype was picked up a small number of times. The V and J genes are TRBV12-3 or TRBV12-4 and TRBJ2-5; 7 nucleotides line up with TRBD2. The CDR3 consists of 16 residues. J lost 0 bases, V lost 3 bases, and 7 bases had no gene match. CDR3: CASSFQASGDQETQYF. In DNA, the CDR3 is TGTGCCAGCAGTTTCCAGGCCAGCGGGGACCAAGAGACCCAGTACTTC.

At least ten counts were recorded for this clonotype. Here the CDR3 reads CASTPRQGDNEQFF. The CDR3 nucleotides are TGTGCCAGCACCCCAAGGCAGGGGGACAATGAGCAGTTCTTC. The chain carries TRBV7-9 and TRBJ2-1; 7 bases map to TRBD1. Germline CDR1 is SEHNR and CDR2 is FQNEAQ (reference sequence). The length of the CDR3 is 14 residues. Trimming removed 7 bases from V and 5 bases from J; junction bases left unmatched: 8.

Only a few counts were recorded for this clonotype. The V and J genes are TRBV7-9 and TRBJ2-1; TRBD2 matches 11 bases. CDR1 and CDR2 from the germline V gene are SEHNR and FQNEAQ (reference sequence). The CDR3 extends over 17 amino acids. The trim removed 4 bases at V and 4 bases at J, leaving 9 bases unmatched. The CDR3 sequence is CASSSSGTSGLYNEQFF. Written as DNA, the CDR3 is TGTGCCAGCAGCTCGTCCGGGACTAGCGGCCTGTACAATGAGCAGTTCTTC.

The table lists this clonotype with many counts. The genes are TRBV7-9 and TRBJ2-5, with a tentative D call TRBD2 (5 bases). CDR3 length: 14 amino acids. Trimming removed 1 base at V and 4 bases at J, with 10 bases between. Germline V gene data show CDR1 as SEHNR and CDR2 as FQNEAQ (reference sequence). The CDR3 protein is CASSLVTGIETQYF. The CDR3 coding sequence is TGTGCCAGCAGCTTAGTGACGGGGATAGAGACCCAGTACTTC. Full variable domain (rest looked up from reference TRBV7-9 and TRBJ2-5): DTGVSQNPRHKITKRGQNVTFRCDPISEHNRLYWYRQTLGQGPEFLTYFQNEAQLEKSRLLSDRFSAERPKGSFSTLEIQRTEQGDSAMYLCASSLVTGIETQYFGPGTRLLVL.

The J gene is TRBJ2-7, the V gene TRBV29-1, with D tentatively TRBD1 (5 bases). V was trimmed by 7 bases and J by 0 bases, leaving 13 bases between them. This CDR3 spans 13 amino acids. The germline V gene encodes CDR1 SQVTM and CDR2 ANQGSEA. CDR3 nucleotides: TGCAGCGCGATGGACAAGAGCTCCTACGAGCAGTACTTC. The encoded protein is CSAMDKSSYEQYF.

V is TRBV7-2 and J is TRBJ2-1, with 8 bases aligning to TRBD2. V dropped 2 bases and J dropped 5; count of bases not matched to a gene: 8. CDR1 is SGHTA and CDR2 is FQGNSA in the germline V gene. The CDR3 runs 16 residues. The CDR3 bases are TGTGCCAGCAGCTTATTTGGCGGGGGGCTTAACAATGAGCAGTTCTTC. The encoded protein is CASSLFGGGLNNEQFF. Together with reference TRBV7-2 and TRBJ2-1, the CDR3 gives the full variable domain: GAGVSQSPSNKVTEKGKDVELRCDPISGHTALYWYRQSLGQGLEFLIYFQGNSAPDKSGLPSDRFSAERTGGSVSTLTIQRTQQEDSAVYLCASSLFGGGLNNEQFFGPGTRLTVL.

In this sample, this clonotype turned up a few times. This rearrangement joins TRBV6-6 to TRBJ1-1; 7 positions match TRBD1. V lost 10 bases, J lost 5 bases, and 10 bases stayed unmatched. The CDR3 has 13 amino acids. Germline V gives CDR1 MNHNY, CDR2 SVGAGI (reference sequence). CDR3 in amino acids: CATRGGAGTEAFF. The CDR3 region has the DNA TGTGCCACCAGAGGGGGCGCCGGGACTGAAGCTTTCTTT.

At least ten counts were recorded for this clonotype. This sequence joins TRBV4-1 and TRBJ1-2; perhaps TRBD1 as D (6 bases). Germline V gene lookup returns CDR1 MGHRA and CDR2 YSYEKL. V was pared by 1 base and J by 2 bases, with 8 bases between. The CDR3 length is 14 residues. CDR3 nucleotides: TGCGCCAGCAGCCAAGGGGACAAGAACTATGGCTACACCTTC. It translates to CASSQGDKNYGYTF.

The CDR3 DNA is TGTGCCAGCAGCTTGGGGACTGCGGGGGGGTTTGGCTACACCTTC. Protein sequence: CASSLGTAGGFGYTF. This chain connects TRBV11-2 to TRBJ1-2, with D possibly matching TRBD1 (5 bases). The CDR3 totals 15 residues. CDR1 and CDR2 (germline): SGHAT, FQNNGV. V was trimmed by 3 bases and J by 7 bases, leaving 18 bases between them.

The rearrangement links TRBV20-1 to TRBJ2-1, with 14 bases aligning to TRBD2. J gave up 0 bases and V 6 bases, and 4 bases lay outside the gene matches. Germline-derived CDR1 and CDR2 are DFQATT and SNEGSKA (reference sequence). CDR3 length: 16 amino acids. The CDR3 coding sequence is TGCAGTGCGGGGACTAGCGGGAGCAGCTCCTACAATGAGCAGTTCTTC. This gives the protein CSAGTSGSSSYNEQFF.